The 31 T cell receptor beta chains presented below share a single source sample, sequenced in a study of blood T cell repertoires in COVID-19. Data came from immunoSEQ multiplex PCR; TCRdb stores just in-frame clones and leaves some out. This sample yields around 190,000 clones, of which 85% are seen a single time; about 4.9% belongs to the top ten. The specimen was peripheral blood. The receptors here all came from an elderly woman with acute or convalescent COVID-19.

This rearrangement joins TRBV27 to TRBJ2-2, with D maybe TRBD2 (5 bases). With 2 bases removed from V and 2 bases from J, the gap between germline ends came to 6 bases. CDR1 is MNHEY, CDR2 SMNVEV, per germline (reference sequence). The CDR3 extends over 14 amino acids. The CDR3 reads CASSLSGNTGELFF. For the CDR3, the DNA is TGTGCCAGCAGTTTAAGCGGAAACACCGGGGAGCTGTTTTTT.

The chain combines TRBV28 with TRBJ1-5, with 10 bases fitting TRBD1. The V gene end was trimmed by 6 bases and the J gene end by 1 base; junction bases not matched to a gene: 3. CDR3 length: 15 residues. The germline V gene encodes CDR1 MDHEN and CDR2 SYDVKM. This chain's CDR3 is CASSSGQGSNQPQHF. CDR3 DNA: TGTGCCAGCAGCTCGGGACAGGGGAGCAATCAGCCCCAGCATTTT.

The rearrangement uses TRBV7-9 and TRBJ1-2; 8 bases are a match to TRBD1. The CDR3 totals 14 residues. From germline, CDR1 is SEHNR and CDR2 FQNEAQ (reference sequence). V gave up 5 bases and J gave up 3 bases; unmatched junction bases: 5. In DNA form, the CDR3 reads TGTGCCAGCAGCCCCCAGGGGGCTTACTATGGCTACACCTTC. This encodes CASSPQGAYYGYTF.

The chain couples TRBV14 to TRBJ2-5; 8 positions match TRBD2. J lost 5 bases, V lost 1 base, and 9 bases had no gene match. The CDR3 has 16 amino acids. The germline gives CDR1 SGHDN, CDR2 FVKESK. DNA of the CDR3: TGTGCCAGCAGCCAAGGGGCGGGAGGAGCAGACGAGACCCAGTACTTC. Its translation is CASSQGAGGADETQYF.

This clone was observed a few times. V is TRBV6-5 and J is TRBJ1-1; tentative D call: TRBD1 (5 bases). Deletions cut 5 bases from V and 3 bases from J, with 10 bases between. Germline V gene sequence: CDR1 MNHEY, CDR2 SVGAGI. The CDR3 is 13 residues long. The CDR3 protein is CASSLTGDTEAFF. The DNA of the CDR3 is TGTGCCAGCAGTCTAACAGGAGACACTGAAGCTTTCTTT.

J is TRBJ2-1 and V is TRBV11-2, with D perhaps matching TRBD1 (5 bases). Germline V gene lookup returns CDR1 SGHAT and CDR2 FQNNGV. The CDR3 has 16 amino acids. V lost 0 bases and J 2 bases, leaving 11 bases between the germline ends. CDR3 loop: CASSLDRSRAYNEQFF. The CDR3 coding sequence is TGTGCCAGCAGCTTAGACCGATCCAGGGCCTACAATGAGCAGTTCTTC.

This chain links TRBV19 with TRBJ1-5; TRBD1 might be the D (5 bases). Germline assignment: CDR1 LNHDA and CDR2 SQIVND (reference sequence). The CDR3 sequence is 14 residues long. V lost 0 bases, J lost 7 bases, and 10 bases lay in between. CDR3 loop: CASSIEKGPQPQHF. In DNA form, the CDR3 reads TGTGCCAGTAGTATAGAAAAGGGGCCCCAGCCCCAGCATTTT.

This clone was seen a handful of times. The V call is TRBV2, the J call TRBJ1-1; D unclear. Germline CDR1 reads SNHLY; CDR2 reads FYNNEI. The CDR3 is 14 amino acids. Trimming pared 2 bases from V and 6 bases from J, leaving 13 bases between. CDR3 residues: CASSEFSRLSEAFF. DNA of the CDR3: TGTGCCAGCAGTGAATTTAGTCGTCTATCTGAAGCTTTCTTT.

The CDR3 region has the DNA TGTGCCAGCAGGGTAGCGGGCAACACAGATACGCAGTATTTT. It yields the protein CASRVAGNTDTQYF. V is TRBV25-1 and J is TRBJ2-3; 7 nucleotides match TRBD2. V dropped 6 bases and J dropped 2; count of bases not matched to a gene: 5. The CDR3 has 14 amino acids. Germline values: CDR1 MGHDK, CDR2 SYGVNS.

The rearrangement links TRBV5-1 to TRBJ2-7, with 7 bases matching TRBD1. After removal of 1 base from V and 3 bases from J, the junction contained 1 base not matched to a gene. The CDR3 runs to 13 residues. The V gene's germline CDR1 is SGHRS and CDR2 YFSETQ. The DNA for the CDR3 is TGCGCCAGCAGCTTGCCAGGGGGCTACGAGCAGTACTTC. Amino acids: CASSLPGGYEQYF.

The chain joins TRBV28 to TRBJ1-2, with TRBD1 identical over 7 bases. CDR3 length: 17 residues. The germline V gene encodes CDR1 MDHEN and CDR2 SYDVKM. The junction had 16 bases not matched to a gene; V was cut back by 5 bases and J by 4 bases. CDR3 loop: CASSPPGTDLPLYGYTF. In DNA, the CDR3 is TGTGCCAGCAGTCCACCGGGGACAGACCTTCCCCTCTATGGCTACACCTTC.

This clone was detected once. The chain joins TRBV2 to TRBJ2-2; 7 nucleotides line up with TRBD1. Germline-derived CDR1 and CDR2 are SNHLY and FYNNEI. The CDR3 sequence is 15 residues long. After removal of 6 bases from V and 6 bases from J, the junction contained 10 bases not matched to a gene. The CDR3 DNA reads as TGTGCCAGCAGAGCTTACAGGGGTGCGGCCGGGGAGCTGTTTTTT. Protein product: CASRAYRGAAGELFF.

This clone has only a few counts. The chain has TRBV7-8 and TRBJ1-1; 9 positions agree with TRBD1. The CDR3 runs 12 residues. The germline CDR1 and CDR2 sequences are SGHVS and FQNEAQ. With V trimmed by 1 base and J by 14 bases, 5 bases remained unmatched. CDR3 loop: CASSLGPGTGFF. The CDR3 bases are TGTGCCAGCAGCTTAGGTCCCGGGACAGGGTTCTTT.

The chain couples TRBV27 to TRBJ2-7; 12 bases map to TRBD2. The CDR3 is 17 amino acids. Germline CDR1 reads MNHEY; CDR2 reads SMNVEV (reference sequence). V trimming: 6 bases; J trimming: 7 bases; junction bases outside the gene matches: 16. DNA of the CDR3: TGTGCCAGCAGGACTCTAGCGGGAGGGCCTACGGGTAGGGAGCAGTACTTC. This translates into CASRTLAGGPTGREQYF.

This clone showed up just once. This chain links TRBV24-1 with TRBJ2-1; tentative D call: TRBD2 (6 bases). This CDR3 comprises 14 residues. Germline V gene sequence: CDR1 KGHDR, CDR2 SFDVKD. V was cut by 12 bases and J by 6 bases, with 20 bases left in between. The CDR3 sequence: CAASEATRGNEQFF. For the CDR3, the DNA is TGTGCCGCTTCAGAGGCGACTAGGGGCAATGAGCAGTTCTTC.

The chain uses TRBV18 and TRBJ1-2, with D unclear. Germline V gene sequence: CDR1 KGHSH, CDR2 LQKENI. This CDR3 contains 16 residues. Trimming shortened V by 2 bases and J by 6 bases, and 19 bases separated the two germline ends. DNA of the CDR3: TGTGCCAGCTCACCAAGGTCTCCCGATGGAGGCAATGGCTACACCTTC. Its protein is CASSPRSPDGGNGYTF.

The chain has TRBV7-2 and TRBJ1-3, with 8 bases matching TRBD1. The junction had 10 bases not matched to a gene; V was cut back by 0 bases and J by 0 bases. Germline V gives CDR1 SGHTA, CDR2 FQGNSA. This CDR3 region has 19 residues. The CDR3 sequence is CASSLAFWGQESSGNTIYF. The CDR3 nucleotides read TGTGCCAGCAGCTTAGCGTTCTGGGGACAGGAGAGCTCTGGAAACACCATATATTTT.

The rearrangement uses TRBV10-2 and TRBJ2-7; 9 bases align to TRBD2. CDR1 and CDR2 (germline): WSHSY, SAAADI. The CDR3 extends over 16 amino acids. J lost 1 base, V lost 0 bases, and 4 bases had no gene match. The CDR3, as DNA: TGCGCCAGCAGTGAGTCGATGCTAGCGGGATCCTACGAGCAGTACTTC. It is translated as CASSESMLAGSYEQYF.

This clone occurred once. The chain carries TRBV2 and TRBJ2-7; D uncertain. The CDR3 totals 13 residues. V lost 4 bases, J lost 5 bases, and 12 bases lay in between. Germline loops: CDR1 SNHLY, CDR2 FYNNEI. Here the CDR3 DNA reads TGTGCCAGCAGTGCAGACGGGTCCGACGAGCAGTACTTC. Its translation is CASSADGSDEQYF.

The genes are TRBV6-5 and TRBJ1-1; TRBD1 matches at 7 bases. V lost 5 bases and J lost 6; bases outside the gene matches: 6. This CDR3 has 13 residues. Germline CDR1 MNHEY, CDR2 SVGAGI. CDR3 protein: CASSRQGRAEAFF. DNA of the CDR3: TGTGCCAGCAGTCGACAGGGTAGGGCTGAAGCTTTCTTT.

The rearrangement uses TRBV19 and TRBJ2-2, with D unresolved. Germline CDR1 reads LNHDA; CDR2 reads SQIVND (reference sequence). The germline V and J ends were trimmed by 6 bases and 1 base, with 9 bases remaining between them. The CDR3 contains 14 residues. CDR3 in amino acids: CASSRGRNTGELFF. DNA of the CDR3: TGTGCCAGTAGCCGCGGAAGGAACACCGGGGAGCTGTTTTTT.

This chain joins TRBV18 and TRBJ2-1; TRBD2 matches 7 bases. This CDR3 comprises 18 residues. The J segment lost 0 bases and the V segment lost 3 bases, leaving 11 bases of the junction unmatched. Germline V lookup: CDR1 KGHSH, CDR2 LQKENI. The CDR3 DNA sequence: TGTGCCAGCTCACCCATGGGGGGGAGTTCCTCCTCCTACAATGAGCAGTTCTTC. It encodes CASSPMGGSSSSYNEQFF.

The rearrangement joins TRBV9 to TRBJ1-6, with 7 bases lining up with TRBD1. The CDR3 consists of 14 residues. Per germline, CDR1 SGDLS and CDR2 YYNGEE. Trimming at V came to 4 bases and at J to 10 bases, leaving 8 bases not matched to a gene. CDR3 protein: CASSPDRLESPLHF. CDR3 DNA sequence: TGTGCCAGCAGCCCGGACAGGTTAGAATCACCCCTCCACTTT. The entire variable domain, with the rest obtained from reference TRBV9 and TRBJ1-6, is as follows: DSGVTQTPKHLITATGQRVTLRCSPRSGDLSVYWYQQSLDQGLQFLIQYYNGEERAKGNILERFSAQQFPDLHSELNLSSLELGDSALYFCASSPDRLESPLHFGNGTRLTVT.

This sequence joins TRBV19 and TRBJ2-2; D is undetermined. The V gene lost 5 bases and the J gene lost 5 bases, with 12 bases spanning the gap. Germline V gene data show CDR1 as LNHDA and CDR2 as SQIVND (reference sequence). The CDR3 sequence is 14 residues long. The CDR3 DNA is TGTGCCAGTAGTCCCCAGGTCGTAACCGGGGAGCTGTTTTTT. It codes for CASSPQVVTGELFF.

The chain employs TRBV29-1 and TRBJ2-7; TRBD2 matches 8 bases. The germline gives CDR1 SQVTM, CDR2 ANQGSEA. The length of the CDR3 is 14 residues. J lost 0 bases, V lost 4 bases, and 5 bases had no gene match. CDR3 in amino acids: CSVAGGRSSYEQYF. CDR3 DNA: TGCAGCGTTGCTGGCGGGAGGAGCTCCTACGAGCAGTACTTC.

The CDR3 here is CASSRLTPPTGQYEAFF. Written as DNA, the CDR3 is TGCGCCAGCAGCCGACTCACCCCCCCGACAGGCCAATACGAAGCTTTCTTT. The chain carries TRBV4-3 and TRBJ1-1; a weak D match, TRBD1 (6 bases). V shed 4 bases and J shed 8 bases, with 26 bases lying between them. The CDR3 length is 17 residues. CDR1 LGHNA and CDR2 YSLEER come from the germline V gene.

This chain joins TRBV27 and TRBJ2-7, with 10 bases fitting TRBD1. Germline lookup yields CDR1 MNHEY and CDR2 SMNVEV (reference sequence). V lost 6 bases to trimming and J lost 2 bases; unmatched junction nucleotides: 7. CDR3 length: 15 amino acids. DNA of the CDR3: TGTGCCAGCAGACCTCTGGGACAGGGGACCTACGAGCAGTACTTC. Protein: CASRPLGQGTYEQYF.

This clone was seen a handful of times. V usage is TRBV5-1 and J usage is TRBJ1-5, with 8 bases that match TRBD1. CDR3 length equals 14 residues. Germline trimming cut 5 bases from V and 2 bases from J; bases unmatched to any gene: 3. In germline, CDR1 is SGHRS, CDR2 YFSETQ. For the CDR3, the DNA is TGCGCCAGCAGTTCGACAGGGGGCAATCAGCCCCAGCATTTT. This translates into CASSSTGGNQPQHF.

The CDR3 DNA follows: TGTGCCAGCAGCCAACCAGGGTATGGTCAGCCCCAGCATTTT. This codes for CASSQPGYGQPQHF. This chain joins TRBV27 and TRBJ1-5; TRBD1 might be the D (5 bases). Trimming removed 6 bases at V and 6 bases at J, with 15 bases between. Germline V gene data show CDR1 as MNHEY and CDR2 as SMNVEV (reference sequence). The CDR3 runs 14 residues.

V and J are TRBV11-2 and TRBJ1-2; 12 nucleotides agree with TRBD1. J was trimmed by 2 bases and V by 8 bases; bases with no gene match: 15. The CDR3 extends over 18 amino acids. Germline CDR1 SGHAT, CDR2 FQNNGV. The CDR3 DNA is TGTGCCAGCCGAAAGTCCAGGGACAGGGGGCGATTGAACTATGGCTACACCTTC. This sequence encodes CASRKSRDRGRLNYGYTF.

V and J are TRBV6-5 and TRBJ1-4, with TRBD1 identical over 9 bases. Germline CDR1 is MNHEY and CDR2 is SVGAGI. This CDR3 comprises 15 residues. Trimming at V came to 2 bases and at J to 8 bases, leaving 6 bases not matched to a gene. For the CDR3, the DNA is TGTGCCAGCAGTTACACAGGGGGCTTTGTGGAAAAACTGTTTTTT. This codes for CASSYTGGFVEKLFF.